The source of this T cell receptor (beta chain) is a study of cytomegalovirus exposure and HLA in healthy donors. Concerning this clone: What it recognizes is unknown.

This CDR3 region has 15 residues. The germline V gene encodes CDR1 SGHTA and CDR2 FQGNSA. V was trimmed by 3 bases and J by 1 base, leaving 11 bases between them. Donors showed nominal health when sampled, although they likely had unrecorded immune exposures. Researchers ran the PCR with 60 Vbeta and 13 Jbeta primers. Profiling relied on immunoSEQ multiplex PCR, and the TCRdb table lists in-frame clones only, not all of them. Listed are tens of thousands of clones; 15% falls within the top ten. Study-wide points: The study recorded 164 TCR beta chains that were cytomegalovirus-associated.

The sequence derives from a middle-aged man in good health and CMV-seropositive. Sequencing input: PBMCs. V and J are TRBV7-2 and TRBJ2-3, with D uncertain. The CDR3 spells CASSFGSLGTDTQYF. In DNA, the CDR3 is TGTGCCAGCAGCTTTGGCAGTCTTGGCACAGATACGCAGTATTTT.